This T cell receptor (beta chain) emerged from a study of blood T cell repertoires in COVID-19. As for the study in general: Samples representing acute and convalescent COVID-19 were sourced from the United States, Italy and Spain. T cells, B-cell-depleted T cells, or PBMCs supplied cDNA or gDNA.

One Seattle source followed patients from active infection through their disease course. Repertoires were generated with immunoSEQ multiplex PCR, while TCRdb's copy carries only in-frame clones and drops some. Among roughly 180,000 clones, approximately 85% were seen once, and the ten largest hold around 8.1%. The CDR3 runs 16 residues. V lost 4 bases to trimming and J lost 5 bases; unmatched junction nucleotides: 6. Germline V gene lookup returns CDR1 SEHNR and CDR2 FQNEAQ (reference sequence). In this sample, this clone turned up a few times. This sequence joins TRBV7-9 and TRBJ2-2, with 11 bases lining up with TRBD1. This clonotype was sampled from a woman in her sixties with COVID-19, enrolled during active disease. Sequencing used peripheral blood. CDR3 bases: TGTGCCAGCAGCTCACGTCGGGACAGGGGGACCGGGGAGCTGTTTTTT. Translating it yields CASSSRRDRGTGELFF.